Listed below are T cell receptor beta chains from one sample, sequenced in a study of blood T cell repertoires in COVID-19. Here immunoSEQ multiplex PCR was the method, and the copy in TCRdb shows in-frame clones only, minus some. The table shows about 65,000 clones, with about four fifths occurring only once. The sequencing sample was made of peripheral blood. These receptors all stem from a human donor in a cohort sampled during active COVID-19. Both conserved end residues are part of each CDR3. The D gene is left open where the match is weak. Part of the rows lack a size; the others show once, few, many or a class for expanded clones.

CDR3aa: CASSSQGLAEAFF
CDR3nt: TGTGCCAGCAGCTCACAGGGTTTAGCTGAAGCTTTCTTT
abundance: NA
j_gene: TRBJ1-1
v_gene: TRBV13
d_gene: NA

CDR3aa: CASSKTGGSNEKLFF
CDR3nt: TGTGCCAGCAGTAAGACAGGGGGATCTAATGAAAAACTGTTTTTT
abundance: NA
j_gene: TRBJ1-4
v_gene: TRBV6-5
d_gene: TRBD1

CDR3aa: CASSASPRQGLELGGYTF
CDR3nt: TGTGCCAGCAGTGCTTCCCCACGACAGGGGCTGGAACTGGGGGGCTACACCTTC
abundance: NA
j_gene: TRBJ1-2
v_gene: TRBV2
d_gene: TRBD1

CDR3aa: CASSANKGAEQHF
CDR3nt: TGCGCCAGCAGTGCCAATAAGGGGGCCGAACAGCATTTT
abundance: NA
j_gene: TRBJ1-5
v_gene: TRBV10-1
d_gene: TRBD1

CDR3aa: CASRPGGAYEQYF
CDR3nt: TGTGCCAGCAGACCGGGGGGGGCGTACGAGCAGTACTTC
abundance: NA
j_gene: TRBJ2-7
v_gene: TRBV12-3/TRBV12-4
d_gene: TRBD2

CDR3aa: CASSPGTRSTDTQYF
CDR3nt: TGTGCCAGCTCGCCCGGGACTAGGAGCACAGATACGCAGTATTTT
abundance: NA
j_gene: TRBJ2-3
v_gene: TRBV18
d_gene: TRBD2

CDR3aa: CSTSRNTGELFF
CDR3nt: TGCAGCACGTCGCGGAACACCGGGGAGCTGTTTTTT
abundance: NA
j_gene: TRBJ2-2
v_gene: TRBV29-1
d_gene: NA

CDR3aa: CASSLGDSSNTIYF
CDR3nt: TGCGCCAGCAGCTTGGGGGACAGTAGCAACACCATATATTTT
abundance: NA
j_gene: TRBJ1-3
v_gene: TRBV5-1
d_gene: TRBD1

CDR3aa: CAISEGRQTREAFF
CDR3nt: TGTGCCATCAGTGAGGGGAGACAAACCCGAGAAGCTTTCTTT
abundance: NA
j_gene: TRBJ1-1
v_gene: TRBV10-3
d_gene: NA

CDR3aa: CASSSGTSVYEQYF
CDR3nt: TGTGCCAGCAGCTCTGGGACTAGCGTCTACGAGCAGTACTTC
abundance: once
j_gene: TRBJ2-7
v_gene: TRBV14
d_gene: TRBD2

CDR3aa: CASSLSPLAAPHNEQFF
CDR3nt: TGCGCCAGCAGCTTAAGCCCTCTAGCGGCCCCCCACAATGAGCAGTTCTTC
abundance: NA
j_gene: TRBJ2-1
v_gene: TRBV4-1
d_gene: TRBD2

CDR3aa: CASSLRGMGDTQYF
CDR3nt: TGTGCCAGCAGCTTAAGGGGAATGGGAGATACGCAGTATTTT
abundance: NA
j_gene: TRBJ2-3
v_gene: TRBV11-3
d_gene: NA

CDR3aa: CASSIVRTGTNYGYTF
CDR3nt: TGTGCCAGTAGTATAGTCCGGACAGGAACTAACTATGGCTACACCTTC
abundance: NA
j_gene: TRBJ1-2
v_gene: TRBV19
d_gene: TRBD1

CDR3aa: CACGRVSGNTIYF
CDR3nt: TGTGCCTGCGGACGCGTCTCTGGAAACACCATATATTTT
abundance: NA
j_gene: TRBJ1-3
v_gene: TRBV30
d_gene: NA

CDR3aa: CATSAGDNQPQHF
CDR3nt: TGTGCCACCTCGGCGGGGGACAATCAGCCCCAGCATTTT
abundance: NA
j_gene: TRBJ1-5
v_gene: TRBV10-3
d_gene: NA

CDR3aa: CASSQGQGEALHF
CDR3nt: TGTGCCAGCAGCCAAGGTCAGGGCGAGGCCCTCCACTTT
abundance: few
j_gene: TRBJ1-6
v_gene: TRBV4-2
d_gene: NA

CDR3aa: CASSFGQYYEQYF
CDR3nt: TGTGCCAGCAGTTTTGGACAGTACTACGAGCAGTACTTC
abundance: few
j_gene: TRBJ2-7
v_gene: TRBV6-5
d_gene: NA

CDR3aa: CASSARRDINTEAFF
CDR3nt: TGTGCCAGCAGCGCGCGCCGGGACATCAACACTGAAGCTTTCTTT
abundance: NA
j_gene: TRBJ1-1
v_gene: TRBV11-2
d_gene: NA

CDR3aa: CASSPHDRDWGTDTQYF
CDR3nt: TGTGCCAGCAGCCCCCACGACAGGGATTGGGGCACAGATACGCAGTATTTT
abundance: NA
j_gene: TRBJ2-3
v_gene: TRBV7-6
d_gene: TRBD1

CDR3aa: CASKGRQVTDTQYF
CDR3nt: TGTGCCAGCAAAGGACGACAGGTCACAGATACGCAGTATTTT
abundance: NA
j_gene: TRBJ2-3
v_gene: TRBV14
d_gene: NA

CDR3aa: CASSSGVSSYNEQFF
CDR3nt: TGTGCCAGTTCTAGCGGGGTAAGCTCCTACAATGAGCAGTTCTTC
abundance: NA
j_gene: TRBJ2-1
v_gene: TRBV19
d_gene: TRBD2

CDR3aa: CAISENSGNTIYF
CDR3nt: TGTGCCATCAGTGAGAACAGTGGAAACACCATATATTTT
abundance: NA
j_gene: TRBJ1-3
v_gene: TRBV10-3
d_gene: NA

CDR3aa: CASSGGQSYNEQFF
CDR3nt: TGCGCCAGCAGCGGGGGACAGTCCTACAATGAGCAGTTCTTC
abundance: NA
j_gene: TRBJ2-1
v_gene: TRBV5-1
d_gene: TRBD1

CDR3aa: CASSYSQGPYEQYF
CDR3nt: TGTGCCAGCAGTTACTCGCAGGGGCCCTACGAGCAGTACTTC
abundance: NA
j_gene: TRBJ2-7
v_gene: TRBV6-6
d_gene: NA

CDR3aa: CASSRGEGGQPQHF
CDR3nt: TGTGCCAGCAGCCGGGGAGAGGGTGGTCAGCCCCAGCATTTT
abundance: NA
j_gene: TRBJ1-5
v_gene: TRBV13
d_gene: NA

CDR3aa: CASSLVLAGAGELFF
CDR3nt: TGTGCCAGCAGCTTAGTTCTAGCGGGAGCCGGGGAGCTGTTTTTT
abundance: NA
j_gene: TRBJ2-2
v_gene: TRBV11-2
d_gene: TRBD2